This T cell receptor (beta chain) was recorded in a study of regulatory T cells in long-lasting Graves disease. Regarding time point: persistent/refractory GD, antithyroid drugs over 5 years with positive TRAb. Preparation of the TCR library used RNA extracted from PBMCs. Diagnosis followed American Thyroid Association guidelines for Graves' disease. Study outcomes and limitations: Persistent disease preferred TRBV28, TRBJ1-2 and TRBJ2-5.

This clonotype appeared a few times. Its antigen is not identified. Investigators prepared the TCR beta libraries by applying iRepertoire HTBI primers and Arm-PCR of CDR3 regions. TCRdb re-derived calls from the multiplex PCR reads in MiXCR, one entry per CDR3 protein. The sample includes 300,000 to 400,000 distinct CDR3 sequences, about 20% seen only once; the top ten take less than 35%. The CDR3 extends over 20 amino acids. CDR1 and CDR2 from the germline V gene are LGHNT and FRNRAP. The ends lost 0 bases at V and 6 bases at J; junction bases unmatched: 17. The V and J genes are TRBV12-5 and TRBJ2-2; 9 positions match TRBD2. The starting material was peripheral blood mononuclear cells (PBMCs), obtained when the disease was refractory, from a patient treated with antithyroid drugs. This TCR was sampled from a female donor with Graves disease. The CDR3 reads CASGLVPFVRPSGDAGELFF. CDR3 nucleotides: TGTGCTAGTGGTTTGGTACCTTTTGTCCGTCCTAGCGGGGACGCCGGGGAGCTGTTTTTT.